The source of this TCR beta chain is a study of T cells expressing NK-cell markers. Study-level information: Each TCR beta repertoire originated in sorted T cells that were CD3+CD56+NKG2C+, CD3+CD56+NKG2C- or CD3+CD56-NKG2C+. The authors sequenced eight donors, of whom seven were HCMV-seropositive and one was seronegative.

TCRdb processed the 5' RACE reads again and assigns one entry to each CDR3 protein, with no DNA. The specimen's table records about 430,000 distinct CDR3 sequences. Comment on this clonotype: As yet, its antigen is unknown.

Study results and limitations: Roughly 6 donors showed dominant NKG2C+ clonotypes comprising about 1.0-7.5% of their CD8+ T cells. It was still unclear whether expanded NKG2C+ T cell clones were HCMV specific.

Germline assignment: CDR1 MGHRA and CDR2 YSYEKL. The CDR3 contains 15 residues. The TCR was taken from a woman in her fifties or sixties in good health. The chain has TRBV4-1 and TRBJ2-7; without DNA, the TCRdb call of TRBD1 cannot be checked. The sample comprised blood T cells: a sorted CD56 or NKG2C T cell subset, CD4+ or CD8+ T cells, or bulk PBMC T cells (not recorded which). The CDR3 is CASSTGTPDSYEQYF.